These 10 T cell receptor beta chains were sequenced from one sample in a study of blood T cell repertoires in COVID-19. Assay used: immunoSEQ multiplex PCR; TCRdb lists only in-frame clones, some missing. The data show about 39,000 clones, 85% to 95% seen once. The specimen sequenced was peripheral blood. The receptors stem from a human donor with active COVID-19. The donor label of this sample is uncertain.

This rearrangement joins TRBV5-1 to TRBJ2-7, with D tentatively TRBD2 (6 bases). Trimming took off 5 bases at V and 7 bases at J, with 16 bases between the two ends. Germline lookup yields CDR1 SGHRS and CDR2 YFSETQ. The CDR3 spans 13 residues. CDR3 residues: CASSPTVAGEQYF. Written as DNA, the CDR3 is TGCGCCAGCAGTCCCACGGTGGCGGGGGAGCAGTACTTC.

The chain uses TRBV11-2 and TRBJ1-1, with 7 bases fitting TRBD1. CDR3 size: 16 residues. CDR1 and CDR2 from the germline V gene are SGHAT and FQNNGV. The ends lost 4 bases at V and 1 base at J; junction bases unmatched: 9. CDR3 region: CASSYQGPGGNTEAFF. CDR3 bases: TGTGCCAGCAGCTACCAGGGGCCAGGGGGGAACACTGAAGCTTTCTTT.

The chain employs TRBV7-2 and TRBJ1-2; 9 bases are a match to TRBD1. CDR1 and CDR2 from the germline V gene are SGHTA and FQGNSA. The junction had 5 bases not matched to a gene; V was cut back by 7 bases and J by 5 bases. CDR3 length: 13 amino acids. CDR3 region: CASTIGTGYGYTF. As DNA, the CDR3 is TGTGCCAGCACCATCGGGACAGGGTATGGCTACACCTTC.

The chain links TRBV18 to TRBJ2-5; 7 positions match TRBD1. The CDR3 length is 19 residues. With 3 bases clipped from V and 1 base from J, the junction kept 17 bases outside the gene matches. Per the germline V gene, CDR1 is KGHSH and CDR2 is LQKENI. CDR3: CASSPNTARLQGIQETQYF. CDR3 DNA: TGTGCCAGCTCACCGAATACCGCGAGATTACAGGGGATCCAAGAGACCCAGTACTTC.

The gene calls are TRBV28 and TRBJ2-7; weak D call: TRBD1 (6 bases). In germline, CDR1 is MDHEN, CDR2 SYDVKM. Trimming removed 6 bases from V and 3 bases from J, with 15 bases in between. CDR3 length equals 14 residues. CDR3 coding DNA: TGTGCCAGCAGAAAGAGCAGGGGATACTACGAGCAGTACTTC. It is translated as CASRKSRGYYEQYF.

The genes are TRBV6-4 and TRBJ2-7; D not resolved. The CDR3 has 17 amino acids. CDR1 is MRHNA and CDR2 is SNTAGT in the germline V gene. V lost 0 bases to trimming and J lost 0 bases, with 15 bases between them. The CDR3 DNA follows: TGTGCCAGCAGTGACTCGATCTGGCACAGCTACTCCTACGAGCAGTACTTC. Translating it yields CASSDSIWHSYSYEQYF.

The chain recombines TRBV24-1 with TRBJ2-1; 10 bases are a match to TRBD1. The V segment lost 3 bases and the J segment 6 bases; nucleotides outside the gene matches: 4. Germline CDR1 and CDR2: KGHDR and SFDVKD. The CDR3 length is 15 residues. CDR3 sequence (DNA): TGTGCCACCAGTGATAGGACAGGGGGGTCCAATGAGCAGTTCTTC. This codes for CATSDRTGGSNEQFF.

The V gene is TRBV6-5, the J gene TRBJ1-2; 9 bases agree with TRBD1. Trimming removed 7 bases from V and 7 bases from J; junction bases left unmatched: 13. In germline, CDR1 is MNHEY, CDR2 SVGAGI. This CDR3 spans 15 amino acids. CDR3 DNA sequence: TGTGCCAGCATTCCGGCCCCGGACAGGGGAGGTGGCTACACCTTC. It encodes CASIPAPDRGGGYTF.

V and J are TRBV19 and TRBJ1-2; a weak D match, TRBD1 (5 bases). CDR1 and CDR2 from the germline V gene are LNHDA and SQIVND (reference sequence). This CDR3 has 14 residues. Trimming left V 6 bases short and J 3 bases short, with 14 bases between. CDR3 bases: TGTGCCAGTAGCACTCCCGGGACTGACTATGGCTACACCTTC. It is translated as CASSTPGTDYGYTF.

The rearrangement uses TRBV6-1 and TRBJ1-2, with D perhaps TRBD1 (6 bases). The CDR3 loop spans 15 amino acids. Germline loops: CDR1 MNHNS, CDR2 SASEGT. V was cut by 3 bases and J by 3 bases, with 14 bases left in between. CDR3 in DNA: TGTGCCAGCAGTGACCGGGGGGCTGGAGACTATGGCTACACCTTC. Protein product: CASSDRGAGDYGYTF.